This record concerns one T cell receptor (beta chain) sequence. The germline CDR1 and CDR2 sequences are SGHRS and YFSETQ. The V and J ends lost 0 bases and 2 bases respectively, with 7 bases between them. The CDR3 is made up of 14 amino acids. This specimen belongs to a study of T-cell reconstitution after alpha-beta-depleted transplantation in children. Unique molecular identifiers were built into the TCRbeta library. TCRdb itself ran the PCR reads through MiXCR, one entry per CDR3 protein. The sample lists about 370,000 distinct CDR3 sequences, 20% seen once, with about 3.8% in the top ten. The rearrangement links TRBV5-1 to TRBJ2-3; no clear D. The clonotype comes from a human donor who donated a stem cell graft to a child with acute myeloid leukemia. The sequenced sample was PBMCs from the stem cell graft donor, obtained from the stem cell graft. The CDR3 DNA is TGCGCCAGCAGCTTGGATCGGTACACAGATACGCAGTATTTT. It is translated as CASSLDRYTDTQYF.